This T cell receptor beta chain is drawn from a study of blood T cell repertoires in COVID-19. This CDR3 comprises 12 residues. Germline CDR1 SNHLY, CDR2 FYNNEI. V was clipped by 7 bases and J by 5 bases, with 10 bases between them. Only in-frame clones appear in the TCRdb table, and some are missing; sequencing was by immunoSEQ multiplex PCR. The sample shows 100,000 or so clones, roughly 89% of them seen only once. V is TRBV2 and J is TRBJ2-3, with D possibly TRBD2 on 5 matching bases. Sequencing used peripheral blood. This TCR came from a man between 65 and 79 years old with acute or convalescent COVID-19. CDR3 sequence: CASTGLVDTQYF. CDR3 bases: TGTGCCAGCACTGGACTCGTAGATACGCAGTATTTT.